This T cell receptor beta chain was identified during a study of cytomegalovirus exposure and HLA in healthy donors listed by TCRdb under 2017. Concerning the study at large: An earlier analysis of some 500 of the donors reported 276 Gb of sequence data and 117 million unique TCR beta sequences from 150 million to 200 million T cells. An early release covering approximately 600 HLA-typed donors comprised approximately 290 gigabases of sequencing data and approximately 85 million unique TCR sequences. Of the approximately 400 genotyped donors, roughly 85% fell in the genetic ancestry cluster associated with self-reported Caucasian donors. The aim of the study was to test whether cataloging public T cell receptors could identify signatures of past pathogen exposure. The study used immunosequencing to profile the T cell repertoires of more than 650 subjects and linked those repertoires to cytomegalovirus serostatus. A separate validation cohort of over 95 different subjects was used in addition to the 666-subject first cohort. To predict cytomegalovirus infection status, the study combined high-throughput TCR immunosequencing, statistical association of individual TCRs with disease status, and machine learning. A later analysis re-analyzed previously published TCR beta repertoires from roughly 630 donors and added high-resolution HLA genotyping to study TCR occurrence patterns. In the later analysis, no new phenotypic data were used to find candidate immune exposures; instead, reliance was placed on TCR beta sequences and their occurrence across donors. In an earlier analysis of about 590 of the donors, high-throughput TCR beta sequencing was used to judge whether each TCR beta V gene segment behaved as functional or pseudogenic. Donor age, sex, ethnicity and CMV serostatus were collected together with the repertoire data. A later genetic analysis took genome-wide SNP genotypes for about 60% of the roughly 670 donors and used that subset as a discovery cohort. Every repertoire in the discovery cohort had been generated on one and the same sequencing platform. Both class I and class II loci were covered by HLA typing, at four-digit resolution. Typing coverage varied by locus: 629-630 donors for A, B, C, DRB1 and DQB1; under 550 for DQA1; 600 to 610 for DPA1; roughly 450 for DPB1. Five DR-DQ haplotypes were handled as single units for association and clustering, since linkage in the cohort was strong. Across roughly 420 genotyped donors of the cohort, an average of about 200,000 unique TCR beta nucleotide sequences per donor were sequenced, and roughly 18% of those sequences were non-productive.

The method was the immunoSEQ multiplex PCR assay. For the multiplex PCR, a mixture combining 60 forward primers for TCR Vbeta segments and 13 reverse primers for TCR Jbeta segments was used. A multiplex PCR assay on genomic DNA amplified the CDR3 region of rearranged TCR beta genes. The amplified TCR beta libraries were sequenced on the Illumina HiSeq System as 87-base-pair reads. Per the source publication's procedure: Across the roughly 640 repertoires, a later analysis counted some 80 million unique TCR beta chains, 8.5 million to 12 million of which were shared by at least two donors. Raw reads were error-corrected and collapsed into unique sequences with a nearest-neighbor algorithm that merged closely related sequences to remove PCR and sequencing errors. V, D and J gene segments were assigned by aligning CDR3 sequences to IMGT reference sequences. For a sequence to be retained, a match of at least six nucleotides was required to both a V gene segment and a J gene segment. Rearrangements were classified as productive when the CDR3 lacked stop codons and remained in frame with V and J, and all other rearrangements were classified as non-productive. Following IMGT convention, CDR3 was defined as the stretch from the second conserved V-encoded cysteine to the conserved J-encoded phenylalanine. The earlier analysis of some 550 of the donors excluded any sequence lacking an unambiguous match to a single V gene segment. An earlier analysis of 500 to 700 of the donors classified V segments as functional when productive rearrangements were above 56.7% and as segregating when the standard deviation between donors was above 5%. A statistical classification framework was developed to diagnose cytomegalovirus status using the catalog of TCR beta chain sequences. In a later analysis, TCR nucleotide sequences were compared against IMGT/GENE-DB human TR gene sequences so that V and J genes could be assigned. Using the TCRdist pipeline, a later analysis assigned CDR3 sequences along with most-parsimonious VDJ recombination scenarios. In a later analysis, each TCR beta chain was defined by its CDR3 amino acid sequence together with its V-gene family, and reads without a unique V-gene family were excluded. In a later analysis, fewer than 650 highly shared, low-generation-probability nucleotide sequences were removed to address suspected cross-contamination and a sequencing artifact. A later analysis calculated a clonal expansion index for each public chain from normalized within-repertoire ranks of inferred template counts. A later analysis computed generation probabilities with a VDJ recombination model fitted to out-of-frame rearrangements, and checked the results against IGoR. In a later analysis, hypergeometric tests were used to score TCR-TCR, TCR-HLA and TCR-CMV co-occurrence, with a repertoire-size bias correction applied to TCR pairs. In a later analysis, false discovery rates were estimated by permuting HLA or CMV assignments 20 times. In a later analysis, co-occurring TCRs were grouped with DBSCAN, and TCRdist sequence similarity was added when clustering was performed within HLA-allele-positive subsets. Repertoires with fewer than 30,000 or more than 120,000 public chains, plus five repertoires with anomalous nucleotide sharing, were excluded from co-occurrence clustering. In its TCRdb copy, this immuneACCESS table keeps in-frame sequences only and misses some clones. Where compared with another copy, unresolved V genes explain less than half of these, and the others have no known cause. V, J and clone size are those of that table, while D and trimming were read from the DNA. This sample gives nearly 110,000 clones in total; 60% to 75% of them show up just once. The ten largest make up 7% to 8% of the sample.

The paper's findings and limits, for the study overall: Compared with the approximately 700-donor mean, donors in an Asian-associated ancestry cluster had fewer N-insertions in productive TCRs, according to a later genetic analysis. The presence/absence analyses assumed that sequencing depth was roughly uniform across donors, and that assumption may not be true. For the cohort, immune exposure information was limited to CMV serostatus. Approximately 16 rarely observed V segments, including chromosome 9 orphons, were excluded from the earlier analysis of some 590 of the donors because counts were too low. The classifier was reported to diagnose cytomegalovirus status with high specificity and sensitivity in both the original cohort and the validation cohort. A cluster of highly shared sequence variants was judged likely to represent a technical artifact of the sequencing pipeline. Three of the identified cytomegalovirus-associated TCR beta chains were confirmed in vitro to be specific for cytomegalovirus antigens. A further reported finding was that TCR beta sequences accurately predicted the HLA-A and HLA-B alleles for most subjects in the first cohort. Correlated functional status among segregating V segments might be attributable to linkage disequilibrium, but an unknown experimental factor could not be ruled out. In a later analysis, most CMV-associated TCR beta chains were found to appear HLA-restricted, with HLA associations seemingly driven largely by CMV exposure. In a later genetic analysis, a missense DCLRE1C variant was associated with V-gene and J-gene trimming of TCR beta chains, and the association was replicated in an independent cohort. Assigning TCR associations to individual alleles was difficult when HLA alleles, especially DR and DQ, strongly co-occurred. The study gave a list of about 150 TCR beta chains associated with cytomegalovirus. The authors suggested that the approach could potentially be extended to other disease states and immunological phenotypes. Most TCR sequences were seen in very few donors, while some public TCRs were found in many individuals. In a later analysis, 16,951 TCR beta sequences were associated with specific HLA alleles at a false discovery rate of 0.05. Several of the top co-occurrence clusters appeared to be linked to parvovirus B19, influenza, CMV and Epstein-Barr virus, according to a later analysis. According to a later analysis, TCR association rates differed among HLA loci, with DRB1 alleles showing the most associated TCRs and HLA-C alleles showing the fewest. The cohort was sequenced for TCR beta chains only, and without alpha or paired-chain data the features that could be detected were limited. Because the 87-base-pair reads could not distinguish some IMGT-functional V segments, including TRBV6-2 and TRBV6-3, those segments were excluded. Because HLA typing was unavailable for some donors at each locus, only the typed subset was used in association tests. A later analysis found that HLA-associated TCR beta chains were more clonally expanded and had lower generation probabilities than equally common non-associated chains. An earlier analysis of approximately 500 of the donors showed that most TCR beta V segments appeared in productive rearrangements either about 90% or about 30% of the time, which broadly matched IMGT annotations.

The cohort was made up of approximately 670 healthy bone marrow donors. At the time of sampling, all cohort members were nominally healthy, though unrecorded immune exposures were likely present. The donor was CMV seronegative and was included in the group of a few hundred seronegative cohort members. A peripheral blood sample was collected from each donor, and TCR beta sequencing was performed on peripheral blood mononuclear cells. Genomic DNA extraction from the blood cell samples was performed with the Qiagen DNeasy Blood Extraction Kit. Here V drops 1 base and J drops 4 bases, and the junction holds 3 bases not matched to any gene. Spanning cysteine to phenylalanine, the CDR3 consists of 15 amino acids. Just CDR3 DNA is preserved here, 45 bases in frame from base 1. CDR1 and CDR2, per the germline V gene, are SGHNT and YENEEA. About this clone: The specificity of this receptor is unknown. No much larger clonotype is one base removed from it; base qualities were not supplied.

This receptor was taken from a young man in good health and CMV-seronegative. The V gene is TRBV11-3 and the J gene is TRBJ2-1; 8 central nucleotides agree with TRBD2. Material: PBMCs. The CDR3 corresponds to CASSLGAGVYNEQFF. The nucleotides are TGTGCCAGCAGCTTAGGAGCGGGAGTGTACAATGAGCAGTTCTTC.